These 14 T cell receptor beta chains share one sample of origin, sequenced in a study of blood T cell repertoires in COVID-19. The assay was immunoSEQ multiplex PCR, and TCRdb's table has in-frame clones only and misses some. The sample carries roughly 400,000 clones, more than 75% recorded once. The sequencing sample was made of peripheral blood. Receptors were obtained from a woman aged 55-70 years with COVID-19, enrolled during active disease.

The chain is built from TRBV30 and TRBJ1-1; unclear D gene. V lost 2 bases and J lost 5, with 12 bases in between. Germline V CDR1 and CDR2: GTSNPN, SVGIG (reference sequence). The CDR3 sequence is 13 residues long. CDR3 coding DNA: TGTGCCTGGAGTCCCGGGGAACGGACTGAAGCTTTCTTT. It encodes CAWSPGERTEAFF. Based on the CDR3 plus reference TRBV30 and TRBJ1-1, the full variable domain is SQTIHQWPATLVQPVGSPLSLECTVEGTSNPNLYWYRQAAGRGLQLLFYSVGIGQISSEVPQNLSASRPQDRQFILSSKKLLLSDSGFYLCAWSPGERTEAFFGQGTRLTVV.

In DNA, the CDR3 is TGTGCCAGCAGCCTTACGACAGGGCCTGGAAACACCATATATTTT. Amino acids: CASSLTTGPGNTIYF. This chain uses TRBV6-5 with TRBJ1-3; 7 bases fit TRBD1. V shed 6 bases, J shed 2 bases, and the junction held 7 bases outside the gene matches. The length of the CDR3 is 15 residues. The germline V gene has CDR1 MNHEY and CDR2 SVGAGI.

This clone was recorded a few times. V usage is TRBV5-1 and J usage is TRBJ1-5, with TRBD1 matching 8 bases. Trimming at V came to 0 bases and at J to 6 bases, leaving 2 bases not matched to a gene. Looked up from germline, CDR1 is SGHRS and CDR2 is YFSETQ. The CDR3 is 14 amino acids. CDR3 coding DNA: TGCGCCAGCAGCTTGGCAGGGGGCGTTCAGCCCCAGCATTTT. Translated: CASSLAGGVQPQHF.

This chain joins TRBV5-1 and TRBJ2-1, with 11 bases fitting TRBD1. The germline gives CDR1 SGHRS, CDR2 YFSETQ. The CDR3 totals 15 residues. V shed 0 bases and J 15 bases; nucleotides not matched to a gene: 11. CDR3 bases: TGCGCCAGCAGCTTGGGTGGACAGGGGGCCATATTCTCGTTCTTC. It is translated as CASSLGGQGAIFSFF.

This chain uses TRBV3-1 (or the pseudogene TRBV3-2) with TRBJ2-7, with 7 bases lining up with TRBD1. V shed 2 bases, J shed 2 bases, and the junction held 3 bases outside the gene matches. The germline V gene encodes CDR1 LGHDT and CDR2 YNNKEL (reference sequence). CDR3 length: 14 residues. CDR3 loop: CASSQMQGAYEQYF. In DNA form, the CDR3 reads TGTGCCAGCAGCCAAATGCAGGGGGCCTACGAGCAGTACTTC.

This clone was recorded once. The rearrangement joins TRBV6-6 to TRBJ2-3; TRBD1 matches 9 bases. Unmatched junction bases numbered 2, after V lost 10 bases and J lost 3 bases. The germline V gene encodes CDR1 MNHNY and CDR2 SVGAGI (reference sequence). This CDR3 has 12 amino acids. The CDR3 reads CATGQGTDTQYF. CDR3 DNA: TGTGCCACTGGACAGGGGACAGATACGCAGTATTTT.

The V call is TRBV5-8, the J call TRBJ1-2, with TRBD1 matching over 9 bases. V was pared by 4 bases and J by 7 bases, with 11 bases of the junction left unmatched. CDR3 length: 15 amino acids. Looked up from germline, CDR1 is SGHTS and CDR2 is YDEGEE. In DNA, the CDR3 is TGTGCCAGCAGCGGACGGGACAGGGCCTTCAGTGGCTACACCTTC. Translating it yields CASSGRDRAFSGYTF.

V gene TRBV6-2 or TRBV6-3 combines with J gene TRBJ2-1; the match to TRBD2 covers 9 bases. With 4 bases clipped from V and 2 bases from J, the junction kept 6 bases outside the gene matches. This CDR3 has 16 amino acids. Germline V gene data show CDR1 as MNHEY and CDR2 as SVGEGT. CDR3 nucleotides: TGTGCCAGCAGTTCCCCCCGCGGGGGGGCCTACAATGAGCAGTTCTTC. It yields the protein CASSSPRGGAYNEQFF.

This sequence joins TRBV6-5 and TRBJ2-7, with 7 nucleotides matching TRBD2. The CDR3 is 14 amino acids. Germline CDR1 reads MNHEY; CDR2 reads SVGAGI. V trimming: 0 bases; J trimming: 2 bases; junction bases outside the gene matches: 1. The CDR3 sequence: CASSYSSGPYEQYF. The CDR3 coding sequence is TGTGCCAGCAGTTACTCTAGCGGGCCCTACGAGCAGTACTTC.

The chain has TRBV4-1 and TRBJ2-5; 12 positions match TRBD2. The CDR3 covers 19 residues. Germline loops: CDR1 MGHRA, CDR2 YSYEKL. V lost 1 base, J lost 3 bases, and 12 bases stayed unmatched. The CDR3 DNA reads TGCGCCAGCAGCCAAGGGGTCCTGCGGACTAGCGGGGAGAAAGAGACCCAGTACTTC. Translation: CASSQGVLRTSGEKETQYF.

This chain uses TRBV7-9 with TRBJ2-1; tentative D call: TRBD1 (6 bases). The V gene lost 8 bases and the J gene lost 4 bases, with 18 bases spanning the gap. The CDR3 totals 15 residues. Per the germline V gene, CDR1 is SEHNR and CDR2 is FQNEAQ (reference sequence). The CDR3 sequence is CASGPQGWGYNEQFF. The CDR3 coding sequence is TGTGCCAGCGGACCTCAGGGGTGGGGGTACAATGAGCAGTTCTTC.

J is TRBJ2-7 and V is TRBV5-1; 9 bases fit TRBD1. Germline lookup yields CDR1 SGHRS and CDR2 YFSETQ. The CDR3 extends over 14 amino acids. The V gene end was trimmed by 3 bases and the J gene end by 4 bases; junction bases not matched to a gene: 5. The CDR3 sequence is CASSSRDRVYEQYF. The CDR3 bases are TGCGCCAGCAGCTCCAGGGACAGGGTGTACGAGCAGTACTTC.

In nucleotides, the CDR3 is TGTGCCAGCAGTTTATCGTACAGTACAAATGGCTACACCTTC. Its protein product is CASSLSYSTNGYTF. The chain combines TRBV27 with TRBJ1-2; D not resolved. V was pared by 0 bases and J by 6 bases, with 11 bases between. Per germline, CDR1 MNHEY and CDR2 SMNVEV (reference sequence). The CDR3 covers 14 residues.

The chain joins TRBV3-1 (or the pseudogene TRBV3-2) to TRBJ2-1, with TRBD1 matching over 7 bases. The J segment lost 0 bases and the V segment lost 0 bases, leaving 20 bases of the junction unmatched. CDR1 is LGHDT, CDR2 YNNKEL, per germline (reference sequence). This CDR3 comprises 22 residues. The CDR3 DNA sequence: TGTGCCAGCAGCCAAGATATCCTCCGGACAGGTCTTACTAAAGGCTCCTACAATGAGCAGTTCTTC. Translation: CASSQDILRTGLTKGSYNEQFF.